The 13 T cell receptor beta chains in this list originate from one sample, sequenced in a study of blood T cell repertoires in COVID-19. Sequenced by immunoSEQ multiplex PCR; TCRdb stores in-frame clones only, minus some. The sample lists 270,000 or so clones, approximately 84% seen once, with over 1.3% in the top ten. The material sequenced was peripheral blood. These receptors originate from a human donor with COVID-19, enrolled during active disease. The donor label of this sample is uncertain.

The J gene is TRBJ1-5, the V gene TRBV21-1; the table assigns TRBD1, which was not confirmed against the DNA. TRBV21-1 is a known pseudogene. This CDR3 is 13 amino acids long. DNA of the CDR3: TGTGCCAGCAGCAACAGGGATGTTGGCCCCCAGCATTTT. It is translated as CASSNRDVGPQHF.

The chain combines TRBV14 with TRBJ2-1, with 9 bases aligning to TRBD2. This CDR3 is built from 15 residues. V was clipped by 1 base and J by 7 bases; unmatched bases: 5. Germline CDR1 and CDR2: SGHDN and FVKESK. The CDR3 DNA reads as TGTGCCAGCAGCCAAGGACTAGCGGAGCCGAATGAGCAGTTCTTC. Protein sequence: CASSQGLAEPNEQFF.

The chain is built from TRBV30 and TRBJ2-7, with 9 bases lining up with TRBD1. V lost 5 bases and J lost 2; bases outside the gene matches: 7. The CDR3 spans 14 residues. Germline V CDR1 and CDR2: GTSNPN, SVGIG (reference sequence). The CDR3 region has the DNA TGTGCCTGGGTAGGGGACAGGGAAACCTACGAGCAGTACTTC. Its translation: CAWVGDRETYEQYF.

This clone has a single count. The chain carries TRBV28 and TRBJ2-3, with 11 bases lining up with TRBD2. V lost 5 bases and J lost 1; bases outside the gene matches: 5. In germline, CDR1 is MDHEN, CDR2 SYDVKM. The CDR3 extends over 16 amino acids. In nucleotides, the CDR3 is TGTGCCAGCAGTCCATTAGCGGGAGGGGGCACAGATACGCAGTATTTT. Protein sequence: CASSPLAGGGTDTQYF. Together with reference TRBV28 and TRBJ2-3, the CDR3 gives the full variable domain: DVKVTQSSRYLVKRTGEKVFLECVQDMDHENMFWYRQDPGLGLRLIYFSYDVKMKEKGDIPEGYSVSREKKERFSLILESASTNQTSMYLCASSPLAGGGTDTQYFGPGTRLTVL.

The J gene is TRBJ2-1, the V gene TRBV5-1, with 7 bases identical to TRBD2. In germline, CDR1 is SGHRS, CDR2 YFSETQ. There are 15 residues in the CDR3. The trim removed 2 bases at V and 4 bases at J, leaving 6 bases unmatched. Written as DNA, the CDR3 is TGCGCCAGCAGCTTTGCGGGAGTCGGGTACAATGAGCAGTTCTTC. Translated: CASSFAGVGYNEQFF.

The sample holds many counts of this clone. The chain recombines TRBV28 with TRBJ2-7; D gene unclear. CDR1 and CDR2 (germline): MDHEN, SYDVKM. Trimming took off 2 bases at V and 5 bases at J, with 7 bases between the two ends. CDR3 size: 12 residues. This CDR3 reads CASSLSFDEQYF. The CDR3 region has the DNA TGTGCCAGCAGTTTAAGCTTCGACGAGCAGTACTTC.

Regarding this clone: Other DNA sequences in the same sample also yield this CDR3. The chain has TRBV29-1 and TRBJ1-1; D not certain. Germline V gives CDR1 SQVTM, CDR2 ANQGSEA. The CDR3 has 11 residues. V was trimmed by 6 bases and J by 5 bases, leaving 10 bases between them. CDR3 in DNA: TGCAGCGTAGGAGCCGGGACTGAAGCTTTCTTT. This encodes CSVGAGTEAFF.

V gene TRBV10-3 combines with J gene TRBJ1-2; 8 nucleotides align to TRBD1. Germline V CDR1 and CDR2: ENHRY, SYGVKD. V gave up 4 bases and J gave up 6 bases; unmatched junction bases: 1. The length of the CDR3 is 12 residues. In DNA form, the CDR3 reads TGTGCCATCAGTGTGACAGGGGATGGCTACACCTTC. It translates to CAISVTGDGYTF.

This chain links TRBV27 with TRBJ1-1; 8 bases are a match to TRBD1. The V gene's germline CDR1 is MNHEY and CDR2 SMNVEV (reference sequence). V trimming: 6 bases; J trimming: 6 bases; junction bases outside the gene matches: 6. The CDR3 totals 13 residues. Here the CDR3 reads CASSRTGRAEAFF. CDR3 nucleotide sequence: TGTGCCAGCAGCCGGACAGGGAGGGCTGAAGCTTTCTTT.

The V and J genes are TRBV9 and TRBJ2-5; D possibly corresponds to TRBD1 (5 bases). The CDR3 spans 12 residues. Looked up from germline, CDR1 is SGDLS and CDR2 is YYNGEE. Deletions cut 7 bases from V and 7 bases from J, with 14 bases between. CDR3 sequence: CASSVSQGTQYF. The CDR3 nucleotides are TGTGCCAGCTCCGTGAGTCAGGGGACCCAGTACTTC.

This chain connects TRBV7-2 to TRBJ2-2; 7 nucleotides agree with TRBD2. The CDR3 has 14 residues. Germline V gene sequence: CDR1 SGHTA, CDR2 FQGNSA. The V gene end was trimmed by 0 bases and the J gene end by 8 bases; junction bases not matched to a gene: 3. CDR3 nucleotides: TGTGCCAGCAGCTTAGCGCGGGAGTCGGGGGAGCTGTTTTTT. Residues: CASSLARESGELFF.

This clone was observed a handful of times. CDR3 coding DNA: TGTGCCAGCAGCTTTCGACAGCCCAGAGGAACTGAAGCTTTCTTT. It is translated as CASSFRQPRGTEAFF. The chain joins TRBV11-2 to TRBJ1-1; D is perhaps TRBD1 (5 bases). Germline assignment: CDR1 SGHAT and CDR2 FQNNGV. The CDR3 covers 15 residues. V lost 3 bases and J 5 bases, leaving 16 bases between the germline ends.

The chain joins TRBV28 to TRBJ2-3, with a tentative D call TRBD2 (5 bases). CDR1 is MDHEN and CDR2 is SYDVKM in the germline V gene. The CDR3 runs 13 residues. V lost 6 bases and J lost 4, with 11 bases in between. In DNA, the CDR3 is TGTGCCAGCAGGACCACCGGGGCAGATACGCAGTATTTT. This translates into CASRTTGADTQYF.